The rows below give T cell receptor beta chains drawn from one sample of a study of blood T cell repertoires in COVID-19. Data came from immunoSEQ multiplex PCR; TCRdb stores just in-frame clones and leaves some out. The repertoire includes approximately 40,000 clones, about four fifths of them detected once, and roughly 40% sits in the top ten. The material sequenced was peripheral blood. The source is a man of 80 years or more with active or convalescent COVID-19. CDR3s include the opening cysteine and the closing phenylalanine or tryptophan. D genes are given only for firm matches. Only part of the rows carry a size: once, few, many, or a class if the clone is expanded.

abundance | d_gene | j_gene | v_gene | CDR3nt | CDR3aa
NA | TRBD2 | TRBJ2-1 | TRBV5-4 | TGTGCCAGCAGCGAGGGACTAGCGGGGTTCAATGAGCAGTTCTTC | CASSEGLAGFNEQFF
NA | NA | TRBJ2-3 | TRBV12-5 | TGTGCTAGTGGTTTGATACACGGACAGAGTAGCACAGATACGCAGTATTTT | CASGLIHGQSSTDTQYF
few | TRBD2 | TRBJ2-1 | TRBV19 | TGTGCCTCAAGGACTAGCGGGAGTAGGAATGAGCAGTTCTTC | CASRTSGSRNEQFF
NA | TRBD2 | TRBJ2-4 | TRBV10-3 | TGTGCCATCAGTGAGTCGACTACTCGGGCTAGCGGGACGCGCTCAAACATTCAGTACTTC | CAISESTTRASGTRSNIQYF
NA | NA | TRBJ1-5 | TRBV11-3 | TGTGCCAGCAGCTCAGTACAGGGAAATAGCAATCAGCCCCAGCATTTT | CASSSVQGNSNQPQHF
NA | NA | TRBJ1-3 | TRBV2 | TGTGCCAGCAGTGTGGAGGGGCTCTCTGGAAACACCATATATTTT | CASSVEGLSGNTIYF
NA | NA | TRBJ2-1 | TRBV7-8 | TGTGCCAGCAGCCCACCAAGGGAGGTCAATGAGCAGTTCTTC | CASSPPREVNEQFF
NA | NA | TRBJ1-4 | TRBV10-3 | TGTGCCATCAGCCGAGGAGCGGTCGAGAGGAAACTGTTTTTT | CAISRGAVERKLFF
NA | NA | TRBJ2-2 | TRBV5-1 | TGCGCCAGCAGCCCACAGGGGAACACCGGGGAGCTGTTTTTT | CASSPQGNTGELFF
NA | NA | TRBJ2-3 | TRBV6-2/TRBV6-3 | TGTGCCAGCAGCCCTTCTTCAGATACGCAGTATTTT | CASSPSSDTQYF
NA | NA | TRBJ1-1 | TRBV28 | TGTGCCAGCAGTTTCGTCTCTGAAGCTTTCTTT | CASSFVSEAFF
few | TRBD1 | TRBJ2-1 | TRBV5-1 | TGCGCCAGCAGCCCGGGACAGGATTTATACAATGAGCAGTTCTTC | CASSPGQDLYNEQFF
NA | TRBD2 | TRBJ2-3 | TRBV6-2/TRBV6-3 | TGTGCCAGCAGTTACCCTGGACTAGCGAGAGATACGCAGTATTTT | CASSYPGLARDTQYF
NA | TRBD1 | TRBJ1-4 | TRBV5-1 | TGCGCCAGCAGCTTGACAGGGGGTGATGAAAAACTGTTTTTT | CASSLTGGDEKLFF
few | TRBD2 | TRBJ2-1 | TRBV7-8 | TGTGCCAGCAGCTTCTCCGGGACTAGCGGGAGGTACAATGAGCAGTTCTTC | CASSFSGTSGRYNEQFF
few | NA | TRBJ2-7 | TRBV10-3 | TGTGCCATCAGTGACCAGGTCAGGGCCTACGAGCAGTACTTC | CAISDQVRAYEQYF
once | TRBD2 | TRBJ2-2 | TRBV13 | TGTGCCAGCAGCCGGACTAGCGGGGCGAACACCGGGGAGCTGTTTTTT | CASSRTSGANTGELFF
NA | NA | TRBJ1-2 | TRBV19 | TGTGCCAGTACCGCTGCAAGGGGGGGGCGCGGCTACACCTTC | CASTAARGGRGYTF
NA | NA | TRBJ2-3 | TRBV7-9 | TGTGCCAGCATCCAAATTTCGGCAGGTAGCACAGATACGCAGTATTTT | CASIQISAGSTDTQYF
NA | NA | TRBJ2-7 | TRBV27 | TGTGCCAGCAGTGTACAGGGCTACGAGCAGTACTTC | CASSVQGYEQYF
NA | NA | TRBJ1-2 | TRBV5-1 | TGCGCCAGCAGCTTTGGGGAGGGGAATGGCTACACCTTC | CASSFGEGNGYTF
NA | NA | TRBJ2-5 | TRBV3-1/TRBV3-2 | TGTGCCAGCAGCCCCCGAGGGCAGGGGCTTAGGGAGACCCAGTACTTC | CASSPRGQGLRETQYF
NA | TRBD2 | TRBJ2-3 | TRBV9 | TGTGCCAGCAGCCCACCTGGGAGGGCCACAGATACGCAGTATTTT | CASSPPGRATDTQYF
NA | NA | TRBJ2-7 | TRBV4-3 | TGCGCCAGCAGCCAAGATTCGGGGGACTCCTACGAGCAGTACTTC | CASSQDSGDSYEQYF
NA | NA | TRBJ2-1 | TRBV30 | TGTGCCTGGAGTGTACTCGATGGTGAGCAGTTCTTC | CAWSVLDGEQFF
NA | NA | TRBJ2-3 | TRBV7-2 | TGTGCCAGCAGCTTAGGGCTAGCCCCAGATACGCAGTATTTT | CASSLGLAPDTQYF
NA | NA | TRBJ2-7 | TRBV12-3/TRBV12-4 | TGTGCCAGCAGTCGCCCCGGGTCCTACGAGCAGTACTTC | CASSRPGSYEQYF
NA | TRBD1 | TRBJ1-2 | TRBV6-6 | TGTGCCAGCAACCCGACAGGGAGTGACGGCTACACCTTC | CASNPTGSDGYTF
once | NA | TRBJ2-1 | TRBV10-3 | TGTGCCATCAGGGAACAGGGAGACTACAATGAGCAGTTCTTC | CAIREQGDYNEQFF
NA | NA | TRBJ1-6 | TRBV28 | TGTGCCAGCAGTTCCCCCAGGAGCAACTTCGCGAGGGATAATTCACCCCTCCACTTT | CASSSPRSNFARDNSPLHF
NA | TRBD1 | TRBJ1-1 | TRBV19 | TGTGCCAGTAGTAGAGACAGGGTATCGAACACTGAAGCTTTCTTT | CASSRDRVSNTEAFF
NA | TRBD1 | TRBJ1-1 | TRBV2 | TGTGCCAGCAGAGGACAGGTGAACACTGAAGCTTTCTTT | CASRGQVNTEAFF
NA | TRBD1 | TRBJ1-2 | TRBV5-6 | TGTGCCAGCAGCTTGGAAAGGCAGGGGGCGAACTATGGCTACACCTTC | CASSLERQGANYGYTF
NA | TRBD1 | TRBJ2-2 | TRBV9 | TGTGCCAGCAGCACGGGACAGGGGGGAGGAACCGGGGAGCTGTTTTTT | CASSTGQGGGTGELFF
NA | TRBD1 | TRBJ1-1 | TRBV14 | TGTGCCAGCAGCCTTGGGGGGACAGGAAACACTGAAGCTTTCTTT | CASSLGGTGNTEAFF
NA | TRBD2 | TRBJ2-6 | TRBV7-6 | TGTGCCAGCAGCTTGAGGGTAGCGGGAAGTTCTGGGGCCAACGTCCTGACTTTC | CASSLRVAGSSGANVLTF
NA | NA | TRBJ2-7 | TRBV2 | TGTGCCAGCAGTGAAGGACAGACCCCCTACGAGCAGTACTTC | CASSEGQTPYEQYF
NA | NA | TRBJ1-5 | TRBV4-3 | TGCGCCAGCAGCCAAGACCGAGGTCAGCCCCAGCATTTT | CASSQDRGQPQHF
NA | TRBD1 | TRBJ1-1 | TRBV4-2 | TGTGCCAGCAGCCAAGGACAGGGGGCAAGCTCGAACACTGAAGCTTTCTTT | CASSQGQGASSNTEAFF
NA | TRBD1 | TRBJ1-5 | TRBV28 | TGTGCCAGCAGGGGTCCGGGGACAGGGATTAGCAATCAGCCCCAGCATTTT | CASRGPGTGISNQPQHF
NA | NA | TRBJ2-3 | TRBV28 | TGTGCCAGCAGTTCCCACACGGATACGCAGTATTTT | CASSSHTDTQYF
few | NA | TRBJ2-7 | TRBV4-1 | TGCGCCAGCAGCCAAGGTTTTAGCGGTCCCTACGAGCAGTACTTC | CASSQGFSGPYEQYF
NA | TRBD2 | TRBJ2-7 | TRBV2 | TGTGCCAGCGGCCAGACTAGCGGGGGGATGGGGCAGTACTTC | CASGQTSGGMGQYF
NA | NA | TRBJ1-3 | TRBV30 | TGTGCCTCCACTTTTAGGCCTAGCTCTGGAAACACCATATATTTT | CASTFRPSSGNTIYF
NA | NA | TRBJ1-2 | TRBV7-5 | TGTGCCAGAAGCTTATGCCAGGGTAGTGGCTACACCTTC | CARSLCQGSGYTF
NA | TRBD2 | TRBJ2-7 | TRBV5-1 | TGCGCCAGCAGCTCCCCCAGCGGGGGGTTGAACGAGCAGTACTTC | CASSSPSGGLNEQYF
once | TRBD1 | TRBJ1-5 | TRBV9 | TGTGCCAGCAGCGTAGGGGACAGGGAATTTCAGCCCCAGCATTTT | CASSVGDREFQPQHF
NA | TRBD1 | TRBJ2-7 | TRBV20-1 | TGCAGTGCTAGTGGTCCGGGACAGTTTGGCGAGCAGTACTTC | CSASGPGQFGEQYF
NA | NA | TRBJ2-1 | TRBV3-1/TRBV3-2 | TGTGCCAGCAGCCGCAGGGGCAGAGACGAGCAGTTCTTC | CASSRRGRDEQFF
NA | NA | TRBJ2-1 | TRBV6-5 | TGTGCCAGCAGTTGGGACGGGAGCTCCTACAATGAGCAGTTCTTC | CASSWDGSSYNEQFF
NA | TRBD2 | TRBJ2-3 | TRBV28 | TGTGCCAGCAGTTTATCGGCTAGCGGGGGGGAATTAACAGATACGCAGTATTTT | CASSLSASGGELTDTQYF